This TCR beta chain is from a study of T-cell reconstitution after alpha-beta-depleted transplantation in children. The CDR3 is made up of 17 amino acids. From germline, CDR1 is DFQATT and CDR2 SNEGSKA (reference sequence). Worth noting for this clonotype: At one end, the junction sequence differs from germline, possibly due to a read error.

TCRbeta library preparation incorporated unique molecular identifiers. TCRdb processed the PCR reads anew with MiXCR; each CDR3 protein has one entry. This sample carries about 640,000 distinct CDR3 sequences, approximately 15% of them seen once, and the ten largest clones take 1.1%. Sequencing was performed on PBMCs from the stem cell graft donor, taken from the stem cell graft. This chain links TRBV20-1 with TRBJ2-1, with D perhaps TRBD1 or TRBD2 (6 bases each). This TCR derives from a human donor who donated a stem cell graft to a child with acute myeloid leukemia. The CDR3 loop is CCARGYKGGNSYNEQFF. The CDR3 nucleotides read TGCTGTGCTAGAGGATACAAAGGGGGGAACTCCTACAATGAGCAGTTCTTC.